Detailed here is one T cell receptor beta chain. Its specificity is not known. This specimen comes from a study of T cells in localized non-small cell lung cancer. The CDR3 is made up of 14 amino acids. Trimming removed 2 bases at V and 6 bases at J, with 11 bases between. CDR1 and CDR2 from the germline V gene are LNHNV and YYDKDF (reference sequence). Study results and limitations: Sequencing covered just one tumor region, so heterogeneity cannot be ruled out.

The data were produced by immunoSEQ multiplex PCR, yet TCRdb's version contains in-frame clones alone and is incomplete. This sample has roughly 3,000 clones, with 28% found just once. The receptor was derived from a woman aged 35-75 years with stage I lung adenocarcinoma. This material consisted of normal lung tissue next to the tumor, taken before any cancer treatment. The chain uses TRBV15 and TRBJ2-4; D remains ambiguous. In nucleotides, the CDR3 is TGTGCCACCAGCAGATCTAAGGACCGAAACATTCAGTACTTC. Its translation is CATSRSKDRNIQYF. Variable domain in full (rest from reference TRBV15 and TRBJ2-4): DAMVIQNPRYQVTQFGKPVTLSCSQTLNHNVMYWYQQKSSQAPKLLFHYYDKDFNNEADTPDNFQSRRPNTSFCFLDIRSPGLGDTAMYLCATSRSKDRNIQYFGAGTRLSVL.